The 17 T cell receptor beta chains below were found in one sample sequenced in a study of cytomegalovirus exposure and HLA in healthy donors. PCR was performed using 60 Vbeta and 13 Jbeta primers. Here immunoSEQ multiplex PCR was the method, and the copy in TCRdb shows in-frame clones only, minus some. Here the sample spans roughly 190,000 clones, around 83% being singletons. Material: PBMCs. The origin of the receptors is a woman aged 18-29 years in good health and CMV-seronegative.

This sequence joins TRBV4-1 and TRBJ2-7; no clear D. Trimming cost V 4 bases and J 0 bases, with 25 bases left between them. This CDR3 has 19 amino acids. Germline loops: CDR1 MGHRA, CDR2 YSYEKL. As DNA, the CDR3 is TGCGCCAGCAGCCCCATTGTATTTATTAAACGGAGTCACTCCTACGAGCAGTACTTC. Protein product: CASSPIVFIKRSHSYEQYF.

This chain uses TRBV18 with TRBJ2-3; D not resolved. CDR1 KGHSH and CDR2 LQKENI come from the germline V gene. Between the trimmed V and J ends, which lost 2 bases and 0 bases, there was a span of 6 bases. This CDR3 is 14 amino acids long. The CDR3 sequence: CASSPFRSTDTQYF. In DNA, the CDR3 is TGTGCCAGCTCACCATTCCGGAGCACAGATACGCAGTATTTT. The full variable domain, rest sourced from reference TRBV18 and TRBJ2-3, is NAGVMQNPRHLVRRRGQEARLRCSPMKGHSHVYWYRQLPEEGLKFMVYLQKENIIDESGMPKERFSAEFPKEGPSILRIQQVVRGDSAAYFCASSPFRSTDTQYFGPGTRLTVL.

The rearrangement uses TRBV19 and TRBJ1-1, with a possible D match to TRBD1 (6 bases). V was shortened by 5 bases and J by 1 base, with 11 bases between the two germline ends. The CDR3 consists of 14 residues. Germline loops: CDR1 LNHDA, CDR2 SQIVND (reference sequence). CDR3 nucleotides: TGTGCCAGTAGTGTTCGGGGACAGAACACTGAAGCTTTCTTT. The encoded protein is CASSVRGQNTEAFF.

This chain connects TRBV5-4 to TRBJ1-1; 7 bases align to TRBD1. The CDR3 totals 14 residues. Per germline, CDR1 SGHNT and CDR2 YYREEE (reference sequence). V shed 4 bases, J shed 5 bases, and the junction held 8 bases outside the gene matches. CDR3 bases: TGTGCCAGCAGCGCCCTTACAGGGGAGACTGAAGCTTTCTTT. It codes for CASSALTGETEAFF.

With regard to this clone: In the same sample, other DNA sequences code for this CDR3. This rearrangement joins TRBV7-2 to TRBJ2-5; 7 nucleotides line up with TRBD1. The CDR3 has 15 residues. V trimming: 1 base; J trimming: 1 base; junction bases outside the gene matches: 3. Per germline, CDR1 SGHTA and CDR2 FQGNSA. In DNA form, the CDR3 reads TGTGCCAGCAGCTTAGTGTGGGACAGCCAAGAGACCCAGTACTTC. Translation gives CASSLVWDSQETQYF.

This rearrangement joins TRBV6-5 to TRBJ2-5; weak D call: TRBD1 (7 bases). The CDR3 loop spans 16 amino acids. Trimming shortened V by 2 bases and J by 1 base, and 14 bases separated the two germline ends. Germline V gene lookup returns CDR1 MNHEY and CDR2 SVGAGI. This chain's CDR3 is CASSYESGGLQETQYF. Written as DNA, the CDR3 is TGTGCCAGCAGTTACGAGTCAGGGGGACTCCAAGAGACCCAGTACTTC.

This chain joins TRBV19 and TRBJ2-7, with 10 bases that match TRBD2. Germline CDR1 LNHDA, CDR2 SQIVND (reference sequence). The CDR3 spans 16 residues. V was pared by 2 bases and J by 3 bases, with 7 bases of the junction left unmatched. The CDR3 is CASSITWGLAYYEQYF. In nucleotides, the CDR3 is TGTGCCAGTAGTATAACGTGGGGACTAGCGTACTACGAGCAGTACTTC.

The gene calls are TRBV7-7 and TRBJ2-7; perhaps TRBD2 as D (5 bases). This CDR3 region has 14 residues. Germline V gene data show CDR1 as SSHAT and CDR2 as FNYEAQ (reference sequence). V lost 3 bases to trimming and J lost 6 bases, with 15 bases between them. CDR3 residues: CASSLVSGSGEQYF. CDR3 nucleotides: TGTGCCAGCAGCTTGGTGTCGGGGTCCGGCGAGCAGTACTTC.

A few counts support this clone. V is TRBV10-3 and J is TRBJ2-7; D not resolved. The V gene's germline CDR1 is ENHRY and CDR2 SYGVKD. Trimming stripped 3 bases from V and 6 bases from J, with 6 bases between. This CDR3 comprises 11 residues. The CDR3 protein is CAISDGGEQYF. The CDR3 DNA reads as TGTGCCATCAGTGACGGCGGCGAGCAGTACTTC.

This clone was detected a few times. The chain has TRBV27 and TRBJ1-1, with TRBD1 matching over 10 bases. The CDR3 is 14 residues long. V dropped 2 bases and J dropped 8; count of bases not matched to a gene: 5. The germline V gene encodes CDR1 MNHEY and CDR2 SMNVEV (reference sequence). This CDR3 is CASSLGGQGPEAFF. DNA of the CDR3: TGTGCCAGCAGTTTAGGGGGACAGGGGCCCGAAGCTTTCTTT.

This clone was seen a single time. The chain has TRBV7-2 and TRBJ2-5; 7 bases fit TRBD1. The CDR3 spans 14 residues. Per germline, CDR1 SGHTA and CDR2 FQGNSA. J gave up 2 bases and V 5 bases, and 5 bases lay outside the gene matches. As DNA, the CDR3 is TGTGCCAGCAGCCGCGGACAGGAACAAGAGACCCAGTACTTC. Residues: CASSRGQEQETQYF.

This rearrangement joins TRBV4-1 to TRBJ2-7; possibly TRBD2 for D (6 bases). From germline, CDR1 is MGHRA and CDR2 YSYEKL. V was trimmed by 4 bases and J by 0 bases, leaving 25 bases between them. The CDR3 runs 19 residues. In DNA, the CDR3 is TGCGCCAGCAGCCCAAGTAATAGGGGTAGCGGTCGGAGCTCCTACGAGCAGTACTTC. Translated: CASSPSNRGSGRSSYEQYF.

This sequence joins TRBV19 and TRBJ2-7; 10 bases map to TRBD1. The V segment lost 5 bases and the J segment 4 bases; nucleotides outside the gene matches: 17. The length of the CDR3 is 18 residues. Germline V gene lookup returns CDR1 LNHDA and CDR2 SQIVND (reference sequence). CDR3 amino acids: CASSGAPGQGTPPYEQYF. The DNA for the CDR3 is TGTGCCAGTAGTGGGGCACCGGGACAGGGGACCCCTCCGTACGAGCAGTACTTC.

This rearrangement joins TRBV19 to TRBJ2-1; 7 bases match TRBD2. There are 13 residues in the CDR3. Germline V lookup: CDR1 LNHDA, CDR2 SQIVND (reference sequence). J was trimmed by 10 bases and V by 3 bases; bases with no gene match: 6. CDR3 DNA: TGTGCCAGTAGTATTGGGAGGGCCCAGGAGCAGTTCTTC. Translating gives CASSIGRAQEQFF.

This clone was detected only a few times. Other nucleotide sequences in the sample specify the same CDR3. This sequence joins TRBV14 and TRBJ1-1; D gene unclear. The germline CDR1 and CDR2 sequences are SGHDN and FVKESK. The CDR3 is made up of 13 amino acids. Deletions cut 0 bases from V and 2 bases from J, with 4 bases between. CDR3 bases: TGTGCCAGCAGCCAAGACAGAAACACTGAAGCTTTCTTT. Amino acid sequence: CASSQDRNTEAFF. The whole variable domain, filled in from reference TRBV14 and TRBJ1-1, reads EAGVTQFPSHSVIEKGQTVTLRCDPISGHDNLYWYRRVMGKEIKFLLHFVKESKQDESGMPNNRFLAERTGGTYSTLKVQPAELEDSGVYFCASSQDRNTEAFFGQGTRLTVV.

The J gene is TRBJ2-1, the V gene TRBV19; 10 bases fit TRBD2. With V trimmed by 6 bases and J by 4 bases, 6 bases remained unmatched. Germline assignment: CDR1 LNHDA and CDR2 SQIVND (reference sequence). The CDR3 has 15 amino acids. CDR3 in amino acids: CASRRTSGDYNEQFF. The CDR3 nucleotides are TGTGCCAGTAGGAGGACTAGCGGAGATTACAATGAGCAGTTCTTC.

The sample holds a few counts of this clone. The gene calls are TRBV2 and TRBJ1-3; D not certain. V was clipped by 4 bases and J by 4 bases, with 14 bases between them. This CDR3 region has 15 residues. Germline CDR1 is SNHLY and CDR2 is FYNNEI. Written as DNA, the CDR3 is TGTGCCAGCAGTGCCCAGAGGGCGCTGGGAAACACCATATATTTT. Amino acid sequence: CASSAQRALGNTIYF.